Reported below is one TCR beta chain. This sample is part of a study of blood T cell repertoires in COVID-19. Germline CDR1 reads MDHEN; CDR2 reads SYDVKM. The CDR3 is made up of 17 amino acids. Trimming removed 2 bases from V and 7 bases from J; junction bases left unmatched: 14. This table comes from immunoSEQ multiplex PCR, and its TCRdb copy is limited to in-frame clones, with some not included. The data show under 350,000 clones, with 85% to 90% seen just once and about 1.2% held by the top ten. The TCR sequence derives from a man between 65 and 80 years old with acute or convalescent COVID-19. Sequencing input: peripheral blood. The V call is TRBV28, the J call TRBJ1-5, with 7 bases identical to TRBD1. The CDR3 region is CASSLRWPGGGGQPQHF. The CDR3 DNA follows: TGTGCCAGCAGTTTAAGATGGCCAGGGGGAGGAGGGCAGCCCCAGCATTTT.